The rows below give T cell receptor beta chains drawn from one sample of a study of cytomegalovirus exposure and HLA in healthy donors. Profiling relied on immunoSEQ multiplex PCR, and the TCRdb table lists in-frame clones only, not all of them. The sample contains about 130,000 clones, more than 65% of which appear only once. Sequenced material: PBMCs. The receptors here all came from a man aged 18 to 30 in good health and CMV-seropositive. Both conserved end residues are part of each CDR3. The D gene is left open where the match is weak. Clone size appears in some rows only: once, few, many, or a class for an expanded clone.

d_call | j_call | v_call | clone_size | cdr3_aa | cdr3_nt
TRBD1 | TRBJ1-5 | TRBV30 | . | CAWKIRDRDNQPQHF | TGTGCCTGGAAGATACGGGACAGGGACAATCAGCCCCAGCATTTT
TRBD2 | TRBJ2-1 | TRBV11-2 | . | CASSLMGLAGGEQFF | TGTGCCAGCAGCTTAATGGGACTAGCGGGAGGAGAGCAGTTCTTC
. | TRBJ1-1 | TRBV14 | once | CASSQVRVTEAFF | TGTGCCAGCAGCCAAGTCCGGGTAACCGAAGCTTTCTTT
TRBD1 | TRBJ1-6 | TRBV5-6 | . | CASSLLTGVSSPLHF | TGTGCCAGCAGCTTGTTGACAGGGGTCTCTTCACCCCTCCACTTT
. | TRBJ2-6 | TRBV5-6 | . | CASSYITRGANVLTF | TGTGCCAGCAGCTATATTACCAGGGGGGCCAACGTCCTGACTTTC
TRBD2 | TRBJ2-1 | TRBV2 | few | CASRDYGLAHEQFF | TGTGCCAGCAGGGACTATGGACTAGCACATGAGCAGTTCTTC
. | TRBJ2-7 | TRBV9 | few | CASSVGLQITYEQYF | TGTGCCAGCAGCGTAGGACTACAGATAACCTACGAGCAGTACTTC
TRBD1 | TRBJ1-2 | TRBV5-1 | . | CASSLQGPSGYGYTF | TGCGCCAGCAGCCTACAGGGGCCGAGCGGCTATGGCTACACCTTC
. | TRBJ2-3 | TRBV7-2 | . | CASSFGISTDTQYF | TGTGCCAGCAGCTTCGGGATTAGCACAGATACGCAGTATTTT
. | TRBJ2-1 | TRBV4-2 | . | CASSQVVSNEQFF | TGTGCCAGCAGCCAAGTTGTCTCGAATGAGCAGTTCTTC
TRBD1 | TRBJ2-3 | TRBV10-1 | . | CASSDTGTESTDTQYF | TGCGCCAGCAGTGACACCGGGACAGAGAGCACAGATACGCAGTATTTT
. | TRBJ1-2 | TRBV12-5 | . | CASGLGIGAGVYHGYTF | TGTGCTAGTGGTTTGGGAATCGGGGCAGGGGTCTATCATGGCTACACCTTC
. | TRBJ1-5 | TRBV18 | . | CASSRNLPSGQPQHF | TGTGCCAGCTCACGCAACTTGCCCAGCGGTCAGCCCCAGCATTTT
. | TRBJ1-1 | TRBV7-9 | few | CASSLRAEITEAFF | TGTGCCAGCAGCCTCAGGGCGGAAATCACTGAAGCTTTCTTT
TRBD1 | TRBJ2-7 | TRBV28 | . | CASSSPGQSFNEQYF | TGTGCCAGCAGTTCGCCGGGACAGTCCTTCAACGAGCAGTACTTC
. | TRBJ1-4 | TRBV5-6 | . | CASSFAGGNEKLFF | TGTGCCAGCAGCTTCGCGGGGGGTAATGAAAAACTGTTTTTT
TRBD2 | TRBJ2-7 | TRBV30 | . | CAWSRASGNSHEQYF | TGTGCCTGGAGTCGGGCTAGCGGTAACTCCCACGAGCAGTACTTC
. | TRBJ1-2 | TRBV6-5 | . | CASRPSAPGFYGYTF | TGTGCCAGCAGGCCGTCCGCCCCGGGATTCTATGGCTACACCTTC
TRBD2 | TRBJ2-1 | TRBV10-3 | . | CAISDLLNRVAGGNEQFF | TGTGCCATCAGTGATTTGCTGAATCGTGTCGCGGGGGGAAATGAGCAGTTCTTC
. | TRBJ1-1 | TRBV19 | . | CASSRTGNTEAFF | TGTGCCAGTAGTAGAACAGGGAACACTGAAGCTTTCTTT
. | TRBJ1-6 | TRBV14 | . | CASSQLTANSPLHF | TGTGCCAGCAGCCAGTTGACAGCGAATTCACCCCTCCACTTT
TRBD2 | TRBJ2-5 | TRBV11-2 | . | CASSPLGLASSPRQETQYF | TGTGCCAGCAGCCCCCTTGGACTAGCGTCTTCACCACGTCAAGAGACCCAGTACTTC
. | TRBJ1-4 | TRBV27 | . | CASSLSRRGARSWSPNEKLFF | TGTGCCAGCAGTTTATCGCGACGGGGGGCGAGATCTTGGTCCCCTAATGAAAAACTGTTTTTT
. | TRBJ1-6 | TRBV6-1 | . | CASSVSRVLDSPLHF | TGTGCCAGCAGTGTCTCCCGGGTATTGGATTCACCCCTCCACTTT
. | TRBJ1-5 | TRBV4-2 | . | CASSRESYSNQPQHF | TGTGCCAGCAGCCGAGAGAGCTATAGCAATCAGCCCCAGCATTTT
TRBD1 | TRBJ2-3 | TRBV27 | . | CASSLSWTGTTDTQYF | TGTGCCAGCAGTTTATCGTGGACAGGGACCACAGATACGCAGTACTTT
. | TRBJ2-3 | TRBV5-1 | . | CASSLGTVIGSADTQYF | TGCGCCAGCAGCTTGGGGACAGTAATAGGTTCTGCAGATACGCAGTATTTT
TRBD1 | TRBJ2-6 | TRBV15 | . | CATSRLRDRSPLSGANVLTF | TGTGCCACCAGCAGACTCCGGGACAGGTCGCCACTCTCTGGGGCCAACGTCCTGACTTTC
TRBD2 | TRBJ2-5 | TRBV5-1 | . | CASSTHPGGETQYF | TGCGCCAGCAGCACCCATCCGGGGGGGGAGACCCAGTACTTC
. | TRBJ2-7 | TRBV11-2 | . | CASSQLGTYEQYF | TGTGCCAGCAGCCAACTAGGGACCTACGAGCAGTACTTC
. | TRBJ2-7 | TRBV9 | . | CASSPRAGGLGQYF | TGTGCCAGCAGCCCCCGAGCGGGTGGTCTCGGGCAGTACTTC